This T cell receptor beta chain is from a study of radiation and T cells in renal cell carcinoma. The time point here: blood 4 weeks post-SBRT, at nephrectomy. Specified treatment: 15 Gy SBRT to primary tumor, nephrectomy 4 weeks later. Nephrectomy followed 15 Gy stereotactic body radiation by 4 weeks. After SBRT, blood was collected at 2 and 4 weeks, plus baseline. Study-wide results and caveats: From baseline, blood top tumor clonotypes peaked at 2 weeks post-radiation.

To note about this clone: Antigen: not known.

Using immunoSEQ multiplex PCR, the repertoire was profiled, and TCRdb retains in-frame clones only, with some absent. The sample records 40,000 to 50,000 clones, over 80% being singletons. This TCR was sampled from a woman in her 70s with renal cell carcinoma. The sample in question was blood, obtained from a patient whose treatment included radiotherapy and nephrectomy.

In DNA form, the CDR3 reads TGTGCCAGCAGTTCCAGGGACAGAAACTATGGCTACACCTTC. Amino acids: CASSSRDRNYGYTF. The chain has TRBV27 and TRBJ1-2; TRBD1 aligns across 7 bases. CDR1 is MNHEY and CDR2 is SMNVEV in the germline V gene (reference sequence). This CDR3 has 14 amino acids. J lost 2 bases, V lost 4 bases, and 4 bases had no gene match.